These 14 T cell receptor beta chains came from one sample sequenced in a study of shared clonotypes between healthy human individuals. TCRdb's table, derived via immunoSEQ multiplex PCR, lists solely in-frame clones and lacks some. The repertoire holds roughly 2.6 million clones, with around nine tenths as singletons. The source material was naive CD4+ T cells sorted from blood. The subset here: CD45RA+ positively selected. The source of these receptors is a man in his late teens or twenties in good health.

The V call is TRBV2, the J call TRBJ2-1, with 8 bases that match TRBD2. The germline V gene has CDR1 SNHLY and CDR2 FYNNEI. V shed 6 bases, J shed 3 bases, and the junction held 1 base outside the gene matches. The CDR3 is 13 amino acids. The CDR3 nucleotides are TGTGCCAGCAGCAGCGGGGGCTACAATGAGCAGTTCTTC. Its protein is CASSSGGYNEQFF.

The V and J genes are TRBV27 and TRBJ2-7; perhaps TRBD2 as D (7 bases). Deletions cut 5 bases from V and 2 bases from J, with 13 bases between. This CDR3 spans 14 amino acids. Germline V gene data show CDR1 as MNHEY and CDR2 as SMNVEV (reference sequence). The CDR3 here is CASSRGGGTYEQYF. The CDR3 DNA reads as TGTGCCAGCAGTAGAGGGGGGGGGACCTACGAGCAGTACTTC.

The rearrangement uses TRBV7-2 and TRBJ1-5; D gene unclear. The germline CDR1 and CDR2 sequences are SGHTA and FQGNSA. The CDR3 contains 14 residues. V was trimmed by 3 bases and J by 0 bases, leaving 6 bases between them. The CDR3 sequence is CTSSFGHSNQPQHF. The CDR3 DNA is TGTACCAGCAGCTTTGGCCATAGCAATCAGCCCCAGCATTTT.

The V gene is TRBV14, the J gene TRBJ2-3; 12 nucleotides match TRBD2. Germline V CDR1 and CDR2: SGHDN, FVKESK. The CDR3 consists of 18 residues. The J segment lost 2 bases and the V segment lost 4 bases, leaving 10 bases of the junction unmatched. As DNA, the CDR3 is TGTGCCAGCAGCCTACCCCTCACTAGCGGGGGGCTCACAGATACGCAGTATTTT. Its translation is CASSLPLTSGGLTDTQYF.

This sequence joins TRBV9 and TRBJ2-1; TRBD1 might be the D (5 bases). Germline CDR1 reads SGDLS; CDR2 reads YYNGEE. With 0 bases removed from V and 12 bases from J, the gap between germline ends came to 13 bases. CDR3 length: 13 residues. The DNA for the CDR3 is TGTGCCAGCAGCGTAGAGGTACAGGACCTGCAGTTCTTC. It codes for CASSVEVQDLQFF.

The V and J genes are TRBV6-1 and TRBJ1-3; D may be TRBD1 (6 bases). V was pared by 6 bases and J by 8 bases, with 20 bases between. There are 15 residues in the CDR3. Germline CDR1 MNHNS, CDR2 SASEGT. The CDR3 reads CASRAGVGFLHTIYF. The CDR3 region has the DNA TGTGCCAGCAGGGCAGGGGTTGGTTTCTTGCACACCATATATTTT.

The chain combines TRBV6-1 with TRBJ1-1; TRBD1 might be the D (5 bases). Germline assignment: CDR1 MNHNS and CDR2 SASEGT. V gave up 1 base and J gave up 0 bases, with 9 bases separating them. This CDR3 contains 15 residues. Here the CDR3 reads CASSEGYRMNTEAFF. CDR3 in DNA: TGTGCCAGCAGTGAAGGTTACAGGATGAACACTGAAGCTTTCTTT.

The V call is TRBV5-4, the J call TRBJ1-1; the D gene is possibly TRBD1 (6 bases). The ends were cut back, 4 bases at V and 4 bases at J, with 17 bases in the middle. From germline, CDR1 is SGHNT and CDR2 YYREEE (reference sequence). The CDR3 has 15 amino acids. The CDR3 DNA sequence: TGTGCCAGCAGCCTACAGGGCGTACGAAGCACTGAAGCTTTCTTT. This sequence encodes CASSLQGVRSTEAFF.

About this clone itself: Additional DNA sequences in this sample encode the identical CDR3. This chain uses TRBV19 with TRBJ1-1; no definite D call. V gave up 1 base and J gave up 1 base, with 7 bases separating them. The CDR3 length is 14 residues. Germline V lookup: CDR1 LNHDA, CDR2 SQIVND (reference sequence). Here the CDR3 DNA reads TGTGCCAGTAGTATAGTGGCAGGGAACACTGAAGCTTTCTTT. It yields the protein CASSIVAGNTEAFF.

This rearrangement joins TRBV7-2 to TRBJ1-4; no definite D call. The CDR3 runs to 15 residues. Germline CDR1 is SGHTA and CDR2 is FQGNSA. V was clipped by 1 base and J by 3 bases, with 9 bases between them. CDR3 coding DNA: TGTGCCAGCAGCTTAGGCGGGGTCGCTAATGAAAAACTGTTTTTT. This sequence encodes CASSLGGVANEKLFF.

As concerns this clone: This specimen includes other DNA sequences encoding the same CDR3. The J gene is TRBJ1-5, the V gene TRBV19; D ambiguous. This CDR3 is built from 14 residues. Trimming shortened V by 3 bases and J by 4 bases, and 10 bases separated the two germline ends. Germline CDR1 reads LNHDA; CDR2 reads SQIVND (reference sequence). The CDR3 bases are TGTGCCAGTAGTATCGGGCAGGTGAATCAGCCCCAGCATTTT. Protein sequence: CASSIGQVNQPQHF.

The chain recombines TRBV7-8 with TRBJ2-3, with TRBD2 matching 9 bases. The CDR3 contains 16 residues. The germline V gene encodes CDR1 SGHVS and CDR2 FQNEAQ. Trimming at V came to 5 bases and at J to 2 bases, leaving 8 bases not matched to a gene. CDR3 sequence: CASSPSGGRITDTQYF. CDR3 nucleotide sequence: TGTGCCAGCAGCCCGAGCGGGGGGCGAATCACAGATACGCAGTATTTT.

V and J are TRBV5-1 and TRBJ1-6; D call uncertain. This CDR3 region has 13 residues. Germline-derived CDR1 and CDR2 are SGHRS and YFSETQ. V lost 3 bases, J lost 13 bases, and 14 bases lay in between. The CDR3 nucleotides read TGCGCCAGCAGCTCCACTCTCGGCGTCCCCCTCCACTTT. Protein sequence: CASSSTLGVPLHF.

The chain is built from TRBV18 and TRBJ1-1; the match to TRBD1 covers 8 bases. The germline V gene encodes CDR1 KGHSH and CDR2 LQKENI. CDR3 length: 15 residues. Losses at the gene ends were 3 bases for V and 4 bases for J; bases not matched to a gene: 7. The CDR3 here is CASSPGQGLGTEAFF. CDR3 bases: TGTGCCAGCTCACCCGGACAGGGTTTAGGCACTGAAGCTTTCTTT.